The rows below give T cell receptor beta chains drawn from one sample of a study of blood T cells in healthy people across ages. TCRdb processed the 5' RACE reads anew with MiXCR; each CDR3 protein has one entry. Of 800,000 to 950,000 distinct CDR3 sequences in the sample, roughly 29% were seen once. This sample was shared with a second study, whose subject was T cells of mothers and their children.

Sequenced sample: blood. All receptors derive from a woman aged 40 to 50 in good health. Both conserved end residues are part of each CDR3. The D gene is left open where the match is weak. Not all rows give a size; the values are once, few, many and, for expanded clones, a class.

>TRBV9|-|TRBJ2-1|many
TGTGCCAGCAGCGGAAGTGAAAGACCCTACAATGAGCAGTTCTTC
CASSGSERPYNEQFF
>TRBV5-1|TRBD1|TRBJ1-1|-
TGCGCCAGCAGCTTGGCTACAGGGGGTGGTGAAGCTTTCTTT
CASSLATGGGEAFF
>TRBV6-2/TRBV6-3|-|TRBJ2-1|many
TGTGCCAGCAGCCATCTGCAAAACAATGAGCAGTTCTTC
CASSHLQNNEQFF
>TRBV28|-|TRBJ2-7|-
TGTGCCAGCAGTTTGGTGTTAAACTCCTACGAGCGGTACTTC
CASSLVLNSYERYF
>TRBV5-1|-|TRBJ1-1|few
TGCGCCAGCAGCTTGGACGGGGCGGGGGGCACTGAAGCTTTCTTT
CASSLDGAGGTEAFF
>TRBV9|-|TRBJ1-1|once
TGTGCCAGCAGCCCCGGCGGGGGCCGGTCCCCGGGCACTGAAGCTTTCTTT
CASSPGGGRSPGTEAFF
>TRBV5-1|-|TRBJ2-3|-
TGCGCCAGCAGCCGGACTCGTTCTAGCACAGATACGCAGTATTTT
CASSRTRSSTDTQYF
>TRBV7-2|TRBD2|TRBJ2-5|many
TGTGCCAGCAGCTTAGGCCTAGCGGGGTACCAAGAGACCCAGTACTTC
CASSLGLAGYQETQYF
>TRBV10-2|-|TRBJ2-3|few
TGCGCCAGCAGTGACCCAGGAGATACGCAGTATTTT
CASSDPGDTQYF
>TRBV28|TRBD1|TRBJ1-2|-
TGTGCCAGCAGTCGACAGGGAAGGTATGGCTACACCTTC
CASSRQGRYGYTF
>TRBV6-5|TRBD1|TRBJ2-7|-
TGTGCCAGCAGATATCCAGGGGGAAAGAGCAACGAGCAGTACTTC
CASRYPGGKSNEQYF
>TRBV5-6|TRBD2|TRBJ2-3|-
TGTGCCAGCAGCTTGGCTGCGACTAGCGCGGATACGCAGTATTTT
CASSLAATSADTQYF
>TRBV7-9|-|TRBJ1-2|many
TGTGCCAGCAGCTCAGTCTCGGCGGAACCTAACTATGGCTACACCTTC
CASSSVSAEPNYGYTF
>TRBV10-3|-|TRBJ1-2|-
TGTGCCATCAGTGAGTCCAAGCGATTGGGCTACACCTTC
CAISESKRLGYTF
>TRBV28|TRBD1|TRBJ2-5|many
TGTGCCAGCAGTTATACCGGGACAGGGTCGGGGGAGACCCAGTACTTC
CASSYTGTGSGETQYF
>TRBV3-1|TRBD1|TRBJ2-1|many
TGTGCCAGCAACTCCGGGACAGGGAACAATGAGCAGTTCTTC
CASNSGTGNNEQFF
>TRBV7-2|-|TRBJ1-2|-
TGTGCCGGCAGTACCCTGGAAATCTATGGCTACACCTTC
CAGSTLEIYGYTF
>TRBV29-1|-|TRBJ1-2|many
TGCAGCGTCCTGGGGAGTGGGGGGATTGGCTACACCTTC
CSVLGSGGIGYTF
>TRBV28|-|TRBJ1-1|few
TGTGCCACCGAGGGGGGGACTGAAGCTTTCTTT
CATEGGTEAFF
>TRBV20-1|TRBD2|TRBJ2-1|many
TGCAGTGCTAGGGATCCTAGCGGGGGCCCTGAGCAGTTCTTC
CSARDPSGGPEQFF
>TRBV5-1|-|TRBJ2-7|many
TGCGCCAGCAGCTTGGGTTCGGGCATGTCCTACGAGCAGTACTTC
CASSLGSGMSYEQYF
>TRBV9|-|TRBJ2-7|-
TGTACCAGCAGCCCCGGTAATGAGCAGTACTTC
CTSSPGNEQYF
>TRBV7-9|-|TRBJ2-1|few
TGTGCCAGCAGCTTACGACGGGCAGCGAGCTCCTACAATGAGCAGTTCTTC
CASSLRRAASSYNEQFF
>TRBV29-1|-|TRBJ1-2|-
TGCAGCGTTGAAGGGGCGACGTTAGGAGACTATGGCTACACCTTC
CSVEGATLGDYGYTF
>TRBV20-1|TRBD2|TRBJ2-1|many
TGCAGTGCTAGAGCTAGCGGGAAATCAAACAATGAGCAGTTCTTC
CSARASGKSNNEQFF
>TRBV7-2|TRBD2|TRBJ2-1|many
TGTGCCAGCAGCCCTCTAGCGGCCTACAATGAGCAGTTCTTC
CASSPLAAYNEQFF
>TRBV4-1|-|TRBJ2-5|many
TGCGCCAGCAGCCATTCAGAGGACGGAACCCAAGAGACCCAGTACTTC
CASSHSEDGTQETQYF
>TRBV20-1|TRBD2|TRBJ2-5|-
TGCAGTGCTAGCCTTGGACTAGCGGGGGGGCTACGGGAGACCCAGTACTTC
CSASLGLAGGLRETQYF
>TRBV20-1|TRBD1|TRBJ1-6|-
TGCAGTGCTAGAGTGGACAGGTATATGAATTCACCCCTCCACTTT
CSARVDRYMNSPLHF
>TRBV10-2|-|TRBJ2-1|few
TGCGCCATCTCTTCGACGGGAGAAGGACTGGGTGCGGGTGAGCGGTTCTTC
CAISSTGEGLGAGERFF
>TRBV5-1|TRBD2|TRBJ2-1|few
TGCGCCAGCAGCTTTACTAGCGGCGTGAGCTCCTACAATGAGCAGTTCTTC
CASSFTSGVSSYNEQFF
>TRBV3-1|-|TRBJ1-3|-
TGTGCCAGCCGGGCCGACGCTTCCTCTGGAAACACCATATATTTT
CASRADASSGNTIYF
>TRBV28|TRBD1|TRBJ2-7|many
TGTGCCAGCAGTTTTGGGACAGCACTATACGAGCAGTACTTC
CASSFGTALYEQYF
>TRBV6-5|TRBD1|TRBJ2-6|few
TGTGCCAGCAGTTACTCCAGGTGGACCGGGACAGGGGGCTCTGGGGCCAACGTCCTGACTTTC
CASSYSRWTGTGGSGANVLTF
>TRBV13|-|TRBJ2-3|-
TGTGCCAGCAGCCCGAACTCACAGGGAAACACAGATACGCAGTATTTT
CASSPNSQGNTDTQYF
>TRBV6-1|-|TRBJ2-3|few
TGTGCCAGCAGTGAAGTGGGTTTATTTTGGGGGAGAGGAATTGATACGCAGTATTTT
CASSEVGLFWGRGIDTQYF
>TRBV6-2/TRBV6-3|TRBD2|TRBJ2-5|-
TGTGCCAGCATACTAGCGGGGAACAATGAGCAGTACTTC
CASILAGNNEQYF
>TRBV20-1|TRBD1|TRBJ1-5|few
TGCAGTGCTAGTGCCGGGACAGATAGCAATCAGCCCCAGCATTTT
CSASAGTDSNQPQHF
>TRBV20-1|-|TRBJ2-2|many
TGCAGTGCTAGAGATAGCGGACACTGGGAGCTGTTTTTT
CSARDSGHWELFF
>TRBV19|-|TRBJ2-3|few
TGTGCCAGTAGCCCACAGGGCCGCCGCACAGATACGCAGTATTTT
CASSPQGRRTDTQYF
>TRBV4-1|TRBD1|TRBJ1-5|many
TGCGCCAGCAGCCAAATACAGGGGGCAGGGGGCAATCAGCCCCAGCATTTT
CASSQIQGAGGNQPQHF